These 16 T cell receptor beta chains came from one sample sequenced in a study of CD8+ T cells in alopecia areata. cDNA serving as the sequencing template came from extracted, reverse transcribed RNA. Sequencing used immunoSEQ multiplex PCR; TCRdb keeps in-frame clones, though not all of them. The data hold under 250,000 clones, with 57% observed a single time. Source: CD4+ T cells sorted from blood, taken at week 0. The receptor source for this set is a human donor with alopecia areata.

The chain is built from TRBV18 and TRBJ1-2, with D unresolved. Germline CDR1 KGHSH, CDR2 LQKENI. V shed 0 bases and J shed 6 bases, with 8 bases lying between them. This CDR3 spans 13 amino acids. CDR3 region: CASSPPAQDGYTF. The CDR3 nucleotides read TGTGCCAGCTCACCACCTGCTCAGGATGGCTACACCTTC.

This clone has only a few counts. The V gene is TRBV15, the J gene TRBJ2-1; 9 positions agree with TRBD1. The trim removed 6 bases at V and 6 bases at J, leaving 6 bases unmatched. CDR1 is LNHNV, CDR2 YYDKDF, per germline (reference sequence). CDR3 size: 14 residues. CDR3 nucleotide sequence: TGTGCCACCAGTCGGGGACAGGGCGGCAATGAGCAGTTCTTC. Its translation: CATSRGQGGNEQFF. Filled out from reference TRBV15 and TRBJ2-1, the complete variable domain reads DAMVIQNPRYQVTQFGKPVTLSCSQTLNHNVMYWYQQKSSQAPKLLFHYYDKDFNNEADTPDNFQSRRPNTSFCFLDIRSPGLGDTAMYLCATSRGQGGNEQFFGPGTRLTVL.

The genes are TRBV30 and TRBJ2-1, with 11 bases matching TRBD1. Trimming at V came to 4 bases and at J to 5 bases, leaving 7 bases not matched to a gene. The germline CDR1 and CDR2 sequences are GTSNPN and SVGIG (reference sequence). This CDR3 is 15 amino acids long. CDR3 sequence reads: CAWTPDRGRNNEQFF. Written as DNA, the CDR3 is TGTGCCTGGACCCCGGACAGGGGGCGCAACAATGAGCAGTTCTTC.

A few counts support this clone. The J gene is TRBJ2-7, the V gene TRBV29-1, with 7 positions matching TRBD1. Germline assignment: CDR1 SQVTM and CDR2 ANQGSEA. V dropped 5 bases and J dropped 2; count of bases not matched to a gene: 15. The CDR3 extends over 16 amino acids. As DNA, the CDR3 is TGCAGCGTTCCGGGACATTTACCCCAGGGGGCCTACGAGCAGTACTTC. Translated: CSVPGHLPQGAYEQYF.

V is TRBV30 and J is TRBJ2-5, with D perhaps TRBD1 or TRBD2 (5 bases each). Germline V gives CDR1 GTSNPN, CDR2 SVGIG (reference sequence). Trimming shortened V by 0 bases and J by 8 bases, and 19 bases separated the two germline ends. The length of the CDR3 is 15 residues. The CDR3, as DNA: TGTGCCTGGAGTGTACACGGGGCTAAGGCCCTTACCCAGTACTTC. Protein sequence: CAWSVHGAKALTQYF.

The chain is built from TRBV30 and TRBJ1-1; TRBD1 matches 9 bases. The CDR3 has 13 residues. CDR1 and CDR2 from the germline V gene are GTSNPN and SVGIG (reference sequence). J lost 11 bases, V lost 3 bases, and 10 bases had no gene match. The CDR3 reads CAWSPDGQGRAFF. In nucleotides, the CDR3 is TGTGCCTGGAGCCCGGATGGACAGGGGAGGGCTTTCTTT. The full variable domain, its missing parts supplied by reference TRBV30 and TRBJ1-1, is SQTIHQWPATLVQPVGSPLSLECTVEGTSNPNLYWYRQAAGRGLQLLFYSVGIGQISSEVPQNLSASRPQDRQFILSSKKLLLSDSGFYLCAWSPDGQGRAFFGQGTRLTVV.

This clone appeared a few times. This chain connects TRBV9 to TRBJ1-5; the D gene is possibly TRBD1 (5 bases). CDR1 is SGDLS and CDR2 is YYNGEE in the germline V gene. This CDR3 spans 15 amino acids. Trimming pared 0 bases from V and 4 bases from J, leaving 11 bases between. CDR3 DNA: TGTGCCAGCAGCGTAGGGGGCACAAAGAATCAGCCCCAGCATTTT. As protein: CASSVGGTKNQPQHF.

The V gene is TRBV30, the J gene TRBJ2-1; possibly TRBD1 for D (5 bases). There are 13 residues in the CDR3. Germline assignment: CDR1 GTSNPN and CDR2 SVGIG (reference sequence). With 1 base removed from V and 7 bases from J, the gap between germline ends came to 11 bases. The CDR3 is CAWSADISNEQFF. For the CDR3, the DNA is TGTGCCTGGAGTGCGGACATCTCAAATGAGCAGTTCTTC.

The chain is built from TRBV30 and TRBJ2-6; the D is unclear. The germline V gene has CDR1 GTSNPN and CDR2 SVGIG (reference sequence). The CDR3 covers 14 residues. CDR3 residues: CAGGRSSGANVLTF. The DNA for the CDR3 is TGTGCTGGCGGACGGAGCTCTGGGGCCAACGTCCTGACTTTC.

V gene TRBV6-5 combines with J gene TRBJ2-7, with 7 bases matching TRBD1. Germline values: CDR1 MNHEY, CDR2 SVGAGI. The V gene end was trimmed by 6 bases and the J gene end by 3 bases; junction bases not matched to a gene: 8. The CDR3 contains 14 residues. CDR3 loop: CASRALGQVYEQYF. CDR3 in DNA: TGTGCCAGCAGAGCACTCGGACAGGTCTACGAGCAGTACTTC.

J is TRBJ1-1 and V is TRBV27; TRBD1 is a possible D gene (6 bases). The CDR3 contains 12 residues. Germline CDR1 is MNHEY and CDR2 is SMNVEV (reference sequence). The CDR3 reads CVRGGRDTEAFF. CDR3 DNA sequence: TGTGTCCGGGGGGGGCGGGACACTGAAGCTTTCTTT.

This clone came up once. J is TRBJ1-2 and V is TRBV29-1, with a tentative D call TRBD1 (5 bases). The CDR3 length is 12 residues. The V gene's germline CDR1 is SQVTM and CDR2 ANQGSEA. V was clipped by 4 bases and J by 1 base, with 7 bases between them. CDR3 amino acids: CSVGGDNYGYTF. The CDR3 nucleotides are TGCAGCGTTGGGGGGGATAACTATGGCTACACCTTC.

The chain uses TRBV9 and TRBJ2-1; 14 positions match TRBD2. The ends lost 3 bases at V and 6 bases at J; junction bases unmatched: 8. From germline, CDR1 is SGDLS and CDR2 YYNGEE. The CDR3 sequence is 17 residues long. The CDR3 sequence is CASSARAGTSGSNEQFF. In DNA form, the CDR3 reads TGTGCCAGCAGCGCCCGAGCAGGGACTAGCGGGAGCAATGAGCAGTTCTTC.

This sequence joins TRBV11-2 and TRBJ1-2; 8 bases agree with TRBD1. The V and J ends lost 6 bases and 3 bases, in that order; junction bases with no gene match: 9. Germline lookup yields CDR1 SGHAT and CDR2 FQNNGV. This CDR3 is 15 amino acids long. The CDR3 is CASRTGALSYYGYTF. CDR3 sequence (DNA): TGTGCCAGCAGGACAGGGGCCCTCTCGTACTATGGCTACACCTTC.

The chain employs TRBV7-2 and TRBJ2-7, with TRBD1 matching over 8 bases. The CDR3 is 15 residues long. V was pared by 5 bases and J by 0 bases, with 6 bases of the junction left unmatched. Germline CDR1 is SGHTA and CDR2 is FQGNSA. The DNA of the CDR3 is TGTGCCAGCAGCCCTGCACAGGGGGGCTCCTACGAGCAGTACTTC. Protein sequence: CASSPAQGGSYEQYF.

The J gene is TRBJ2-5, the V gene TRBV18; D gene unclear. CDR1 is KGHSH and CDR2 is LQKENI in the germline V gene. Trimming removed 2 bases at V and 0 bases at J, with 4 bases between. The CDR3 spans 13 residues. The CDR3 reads CASSPEYQETQYF. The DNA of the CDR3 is TGTGCCAGCTCACCAGAGTACCAAGAGACCCAGTACTTC.